This T cell receptor beta chain derives from a study of regulatory T cells in long-lasting Graves disease. General study findings and limits: Persistent disease exhibited a predilection for TRBV28, TRBJ1-2 and TRBJ2-5.

For TCR beta, libraries came from iRepertoire HTBI primers and Arm-PCR of CDR3 regions. TCRdb independently ran MiXCR on the multiplex PCR reads; one entry per CDR3 protein. The table shows roughly 560,000 distinct CDR3 sequences, with around 11% occurring only once. Time point indicated: newly diagnosed GD, antithyroid drugs for less than 3 months. RNA isolated from PBMCs was used to make the TCR library. This clonotype has ten or more counts. Its target is not known. Germline CDR1 and CDR2: MNHEY and SMNVEV (reference sequence). This CDR3 region has 16 residues. Trimming removed 6 bases at V and 2 bases at J, with 18 bases between. This sample was also put to use in a study of T cells in Graves' hyperthyroidism and ophthalmopathy. From that paper: The diagnostic basis comprised clinical symptoms, serum thyroxine and TRAb, thyroid ultrasound and orbital computed tomography.

The chain has TRBV27 and TRBJ2-3; D remains unclear. This specimen consisted of peripheral blood mononuclear cells (PBMCs), obtained at new diagnosis, from a patient treated with antithyroid drugs. This TCR came from a woman aged 25 to 39 with Graves disease. The CDR3 region has the DNA TGTGCCAGCAGCCACGGACGAGCCGTGGCCACAGATACGCAGTATTTT. It translates to CASSHGRAVATDTQYF.